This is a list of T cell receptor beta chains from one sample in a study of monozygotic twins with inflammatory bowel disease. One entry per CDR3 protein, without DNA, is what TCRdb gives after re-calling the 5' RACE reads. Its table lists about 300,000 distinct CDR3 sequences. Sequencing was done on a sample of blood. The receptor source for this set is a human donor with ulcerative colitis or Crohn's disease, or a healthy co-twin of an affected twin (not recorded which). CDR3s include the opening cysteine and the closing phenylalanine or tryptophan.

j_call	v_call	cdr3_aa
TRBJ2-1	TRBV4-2	CASSQVDRSSYNEQFF
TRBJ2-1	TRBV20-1	CSARDLGGEQFF
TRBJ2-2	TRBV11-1	CASSLEDRSLNRGSDGELFF
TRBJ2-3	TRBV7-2	CASRPPGLGTDTQYF
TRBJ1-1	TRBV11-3	CASSLYLNTEAFF
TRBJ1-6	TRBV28	CASSLVSRDRSPLHF
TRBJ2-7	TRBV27	CASSLAFGGSTYEQYF
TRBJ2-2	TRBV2	CASSRLAGVGTGELFF
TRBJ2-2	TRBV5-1	CASSGRDRGTGELFF
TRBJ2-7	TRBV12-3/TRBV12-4	CASSLVVPGQGRQYF
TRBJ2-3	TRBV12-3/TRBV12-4	CASSWGRTLADTQYF
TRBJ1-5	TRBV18	CASSPTSSNQPQHF
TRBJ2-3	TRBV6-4	CASSADWGTFTQYF
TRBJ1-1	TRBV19	CASSNGAGVNTEAFF
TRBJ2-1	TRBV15	CATSNQLGFGEQFF
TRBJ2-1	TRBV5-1	CASSLWNEQFF
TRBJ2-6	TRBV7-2	CASSTQSRANVLTF
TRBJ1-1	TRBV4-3	CASSHRMNTEAFF
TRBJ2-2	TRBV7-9	CASSPPSGDTGELFF
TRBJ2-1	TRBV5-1	CASSLAGSGGVNEQFF
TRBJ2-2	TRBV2	CASTLAANTGELFF
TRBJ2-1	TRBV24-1	CATSDLGGTNNEQFF
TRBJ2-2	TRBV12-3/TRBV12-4	CASRQTGTGNTGELFF
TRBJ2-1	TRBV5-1	CASSLEGPPRFF
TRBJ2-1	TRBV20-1	CSASSGGLGHEQFF
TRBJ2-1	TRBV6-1	CASIISLGASEQFF
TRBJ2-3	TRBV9	CASSVLTSGGPTDTQYF
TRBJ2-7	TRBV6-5	CASRLRGGDEQYF
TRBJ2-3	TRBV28	CASSFPITDRTESDTQYF
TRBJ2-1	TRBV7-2	CASSLTSGGVADEQFF
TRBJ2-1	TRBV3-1	CASSQDRGGMGGGQFF
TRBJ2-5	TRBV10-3	CAISEGGLPVQETQYF
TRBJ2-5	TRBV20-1	CSAATSGGGETQYF
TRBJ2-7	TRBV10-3	CAIRLAGGSYEQYF
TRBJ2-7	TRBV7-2	CASSLDEAGLYEQYF
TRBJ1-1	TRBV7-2	CASSPAGTLTEAFF
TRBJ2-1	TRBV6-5	CASSSRLAGAYNEQFF
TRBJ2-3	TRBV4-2	CASSQDPGRGTPDTQYF
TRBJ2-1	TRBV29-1	CSGGLAGAPPNEQFF
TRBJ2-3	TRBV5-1	CASSLDGRGTDTQYF
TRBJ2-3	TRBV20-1	CSARPGSAADTQYF
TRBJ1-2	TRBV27	CASSFLLSGEGGYTF
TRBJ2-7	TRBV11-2	CASSPRPLGTGGFNEQYF
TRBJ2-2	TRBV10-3	CAIRDREHTGELFF
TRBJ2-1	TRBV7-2	CASSLYRKGQGKDEQFF
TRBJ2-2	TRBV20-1	CSASGTRTGELFF
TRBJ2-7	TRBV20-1	CSAREGLAGFEQYF
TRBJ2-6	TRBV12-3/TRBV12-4	CASSRPGPSGANVLTF
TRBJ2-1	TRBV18	CASSPQPGRVDEQFF
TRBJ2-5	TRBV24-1	CATSDLKKGRYQQETQYF
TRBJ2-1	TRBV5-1	CASSLSGRSYNEQFF
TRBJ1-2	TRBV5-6	CASSLQGTFYGYTF
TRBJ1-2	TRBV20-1	CSARGGDYGYTF
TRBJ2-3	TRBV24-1	CATSDPGRTDTQYF